This TCR beta chain is drawn from a study of cytomegalovirus exposure and HLA in healthy donors. About the research overall: An earlier analysis found around 120 million unique TCR beta sequences from around 180 million T cells. Study-wide points: Using a false discovery rate of 0.05, a later analysis showed that approximately 18,000 TCR beta sequences were associated with HLA alleles. TCR beta chain V- and J-gene trimming was linked, in a later analysis, to a missense variant in DCLRE1C.

The CDR3 contains 17 residues. With V trimmed by 0 bases and J by 5 bases, 13 bases remained unmatched. The germline gives CDR1 SGHDT, CDR2 YYEEEE. The PCR was carried out with 60 Vbeta primers and 13 Jbeta primers. Clones were sequenced by immunoSEQ multiplex PCR, and TCRdb holds only the in-frame ones, with some missing. Seen here are about 170,000 clones, roughly 79% observed once, and the top ten hold 4.9%. Healthy bone marrow donors made up the donors. As regards this clone: Its cognate antigen is unknown.

Source material: PBMCs. This clonotype originated in a woman between 18 and 29 years old in good health and CMV-seropositive. V gene TRBV5-6 combines with J gene TRBJ2-7, with 8 bases lining up with TRBD2. The DNA for the CDR3 is TGTGCCAGCAGCTTGGCCAGCGGGGGAGGTGTGGGGAACGAGCAGTACTTC. Translating it yields CASSLASGGGVGNEQYF. The variable domain in full, with the rest retrieved from reference TRBV5-6 and TRBJ2-7, is DAGVTQSPTHLIKTRGQQVTLRCSPKSGHDTVSWYQQALGQGPQFIFQYYEEEERQRGNFPDRFSGHQFPNYSSELNVNALLLGDSALYLCASSLASGGGVGNEQYFGPGTRLTVT.